This T cell receptor beta chain is drawn from a study of control samples from healthy donors and cancer patients. The table came from immunoSEQ multiplex PCR; TCRdb's copy has only in-frame clones and leaves some out. The sample lists tens of thousands of clones, around 90% occurring once. Germline V lookup: CDR1 SGDLS, CDR2 YYNGEE. The CDR3 runs 13 residues. V dropped 0 bases and J dropped 10 bases, with 13 bases sitting between them. This sequence joins TRBV9 and TRBJ1-1, with D unresolved. Sample: blood. The sequence was obtained from a woman aged 70-85 years in good health. CDR3 coding DNA: TGTGCCAGCAGCGTAGAACCCCTAAAGGTAGCTTTCTTT. The encoded protein is CASSVEPLKVAFF.